Sequencing of this T cell receptor (beta chain) was carried out in a study of blood T cell repertoires in COVID-19. Study information: In each case, the material was cDNA or gDNA derived from T cells, B-cell-depleted T cells, or PBMCs.

Original analysis: Amplification of reference gene primers provided the estimated nucleated cell counts. Repertoires were generated with immunoSEQ multiplex PCR, while TCRdb's copy carries only in-frame clones and drops some. V, J and clone size are taken as reported in that table, and D and trimming were inferred from the DNA itself. The table includes under 35,000 clones, 85% detected once. The germline CDR1 and CDR2 sequences are SEHNR and FQNEAQ (reference sequence). Trimming took off 1 base at V and 4 bases at J, with 5 bases between the two ends. The CDR3 covers 12 residues. The sequenced sample consisted of peripheral blood. The receptor comes from a human donor in a cohort sampled during active COVID-19. The chain employs TRBV7-9 and TRBJ2-7, with no clear D. CDR3 loop: CASSLDHYEQYF. Here the CDR3 DNA reads TGTGCCAGCAGCTTAGATCATTACGAGCAGTACTTC.